Included here is one T cell receptor (beta chain) sequence, with context. This record belongs to a study of T cell responses to AZD1222 COVID-19 vaccine. Study as a whole: Pooling covered second doses at about 4 or about 12 weeks.

The CDR3 loop spans 17 amino acids. The V gene's germline CDR1 is SGHRS and CDR2 YFSETQ. With 4 bases clipped from V and 4 bases from J, the junction kept 15 bases outside the gene matches. Assay used: immunoSEQ multiplex PCR; TCRdb lists only in-frame clones, some missing. The sample has some 130,000 clones, roughly 90% seen once. Here the sequenced sample was peripheral blood, taken on day 0 of AZD1222 vaccination. The receptor's source is an adult in good health. The chain couples TRBV5-1 to TRBJ2-3; 7 bases agree with TRBD1. CDR3 bases: TGCGCCAGCAGCGGCGCCCCAGGGACAGAAAAAGCAGATACGCAGTATTTT. Its protein product is CASSGAPGTEKADTQYF.